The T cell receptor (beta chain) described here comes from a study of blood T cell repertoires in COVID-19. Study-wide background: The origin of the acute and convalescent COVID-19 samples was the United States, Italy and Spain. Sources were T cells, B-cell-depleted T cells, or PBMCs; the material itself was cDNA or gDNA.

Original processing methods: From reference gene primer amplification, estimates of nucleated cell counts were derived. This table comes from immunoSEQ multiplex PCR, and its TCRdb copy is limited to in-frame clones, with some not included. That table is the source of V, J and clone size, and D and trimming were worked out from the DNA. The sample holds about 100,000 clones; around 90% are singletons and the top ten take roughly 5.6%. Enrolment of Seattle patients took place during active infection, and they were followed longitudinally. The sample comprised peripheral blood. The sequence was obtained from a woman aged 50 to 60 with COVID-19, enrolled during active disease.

The CDR3 DNA is TGCGCCAGCAGCTTGAGTCGGACAGGGTTCGCTGAAGCTTTCTTT. Its protein product is CASSLSRTGFAEAFF. The chain is built from TRBV5-1 and TRBJ1-1; 8 bases match TRBD1. This CDR3 is built from 15 residues. The trim removed 1 base at V and 6 bases at J, leaving 8 bases unmatched. Germline lookup yields CDR1 SGHRS and CDR2 YFSETQ.